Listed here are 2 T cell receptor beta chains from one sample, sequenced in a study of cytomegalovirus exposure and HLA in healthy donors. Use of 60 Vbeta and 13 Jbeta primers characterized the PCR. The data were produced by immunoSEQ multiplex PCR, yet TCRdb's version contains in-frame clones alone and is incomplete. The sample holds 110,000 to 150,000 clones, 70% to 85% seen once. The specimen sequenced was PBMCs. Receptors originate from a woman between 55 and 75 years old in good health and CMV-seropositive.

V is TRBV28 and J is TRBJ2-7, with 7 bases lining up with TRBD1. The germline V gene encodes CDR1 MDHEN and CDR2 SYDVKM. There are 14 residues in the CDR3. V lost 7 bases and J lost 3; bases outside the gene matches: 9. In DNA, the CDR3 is TGTGCCAGCACATTACCGGGGACAGACTACGAGCAGTACTTC. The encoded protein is CASTLPGTDYEQYF.

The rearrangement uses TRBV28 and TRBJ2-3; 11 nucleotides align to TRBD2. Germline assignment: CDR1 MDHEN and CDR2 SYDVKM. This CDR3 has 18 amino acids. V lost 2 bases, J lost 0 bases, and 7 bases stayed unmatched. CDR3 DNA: TGTGCCAGCAGTTTAGTGGGACTAGCGGCTACTAGCACAGATACGCAGTATTTT. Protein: CASSLVGLAATSTDTQYF.